The next 24 T cell receptor beta chains were all read from a single sample in a study of T cell repertoires in cytomegalovirus infection. TCRdb reprocessed the reads with MiXCR, giving one entry per CDR3 protein. The sample lists under 500,000 distinct CDR3 sequences, about 42% occurring once. No cognate antigen is known for these TCRs. Sequenced material: cultured PBMCs, taken from culture after CMV antigen stimulation. These receptors were collected from a human donor in good health (CMV status not recorded). Some clones in this sample may be carry-over from other donors' samples.

The chain carries TRBV5-1 and TRBJ2-1; D is tentatively TRBD1 or TRBD2 (7 bases each). The germline V and J ends were trimmed by 5 bases and 9 bases, with 18 bases remaining between them. Germline V gene lookup returns CDR1 SGHRS and CDR2 YFSETQ. This CDR3 region has 14 residues. Here the CDR3 DNA reads TGCGCCAGCAGTCCAGGGGGGGGGCGAGGTGAGCAGTTCTTC. Its protein product is CASSPGGGRGEQFF.

CDR3 in amino acids: CASKRQGDGGNTIYF. CDR3 nucleotide sequence: TGTGCCAGCAAGAGACAGGGGGACGGTGGAAACACCATATATTTT. The V call is TRBV12-3 or TRBV12-4, the J call TRBJ1-3; 9 nucleotides match TRBD1. The CDR3 has 15 amino acids. V lost 7 bases, J lost 3 bases, and 7 bases stayed unmatched.

This clonotype was found a few times. The J gene is TRBJ2-7, the V gene TRBV7-2; TRBD2 matches at 11 bases. V lost 1 base and J lost 3; bases outside the gene matches: 2. This CDR3 has 15 amino acids. The germline CDR1 and CDR2 sequences are SGHTA and FQGNSA. CDR3 nucleotides: TGTGCCAGCAGCTTAGGGGGACTAGCGGTCTACGAGCAGTACTTC. Encoded protein: CASSLGGLAVYEQYF.

The chain's CDR3 is CASSQEDSSQNVFSYEQYF. The CDR3 coding sequence is TGCGCCAGCAGCCAAGAAGATTCTAGTCAAAACGTATTCTCCTACGAGCAGTACTTC. V gene TRBV4-3 combines with J gene TRBJ2-7; D gene ambiguous. Per the germline V gene, CDR1 is LGHNA and CDR2 is YSLEER. The CDR3 is made up of 19 amino acids. Trimming removed 0 bases at V and 0 bases at J, with 21 bases between.

The chain has TRBV7-6 and TRBJ2-1; tentative D call: TRBD2 (5 bases). Germline values: CDR1 SGHVS, CDR2 FNYEAQ. Deletions cut 4 bases from V and 10 bases from J, with 11 bases between. The CDR3 runs 12 residues. As DNA, the CDR3 is TGTGCCAGCAGCTCCCGCCCGGGGGAGCAGTTCTTC. Translation gives CASSSRPGEQFF.

V and J are TRBV7-2 and TRBJ2-3; D uncertain. Germline V lookup: CDR1 SGHTA, CDR2 FQGNSA. The CDR3 spans 11 residues. The V gene lost 7 bases and the J gene lost 6 bases, with 8 bases spanning the gap. CDR3 DNA sequence: TGTGCCAGCACCCCCCGGGATACGCAGTATTTT. Amino acids: CASTPRDTQYF.

J is TRBJ2-5 and V is TRBV28; 9 nucleotides line up with TRBD2. V was pared by 5 bases and J by 7 bases, with 11 bases of the junction left unmatched. Germline CDR1 is MDHEN and CDR2 is SYDVKM. The CDR3 sequence is 15 residues long. In DNA, the CDR3 is TGTGCCAGCAGTGGATTAGCGGGGGCTCCGGGGACCCAGTACTTC. It translates to CASSGLAGAPGTQYF. The entire variable domain, with the rest obtained from reference TRBV28 and TRBJ2-5, is as follows: DVKVTQSSRYLVKRTGEKVFLECVQDMDHENMFWYRQDPGLGLRLIYFSYDVKMKEKGDIPEGYSVSREKKERFSLILESASTNQTSMYLCASSGLAGAPGTQYFGPGTRLLVL.

This sequence joins TRBV7-2 and TRBJ2-7; D is uncertain. Trimming removed 5 bases at V and 0 bases at J, with 8 bases between. The CDR3 is 13 amino acids. Germline V lookup: CDR1 SGHTA, CDR2 FQGNSA. The CDR3 coding sequence is TGTGCCAGCAGCGCCTGGAGCTCCTACGAGCAGTACTTC. Protein sequence: CASSAWSSYEQYF.

This clonotype was counted at least ten times. The chain employs TRBV7-6 and TRBJ2-6; D not certain. Trimming took 5 bases from V and 1 from J, leaving 30 bases between them. The CDR3 has 22 residues. Germline lookup yields CDR1 SGHVS and CDR2 FNYEAQ. The CDR3 reads CASSKRDSVWSRASSGANVLTF. CDR3 bases: TGTGCCAGCAGCAAACGAGATAGTGTATGGTCCCGGGCCTCTTCTGGGGCCAACGTCCTGACTTTC.

The J gene is TRBJ1-3, the V gene TRBV7-6; the match to TRBD1 covers 7 bases. The CDR3 is 15 residues long. V shed 5 bases, J shed 6 bases, and the junction held 10 bases outside the gene matches. CDR1 is SGHVS and CDR2 is FNYEAQ in the germline V gene. The CDR3 spells CASSPWDRGKNTIYF. The CDR3 bases are TGTGCCAGCAGCCCTTGGGACAGAGGGAAAAACACCATATATTTT.

The sample holds a few counts of this clonotype. Here the CDR3 DNA reads TGTGCCAGCAGTACACGACAGGGGAATTCACCCCTCCACTTT. It is translated as CASSTRQGNSPLHF. V and J are TRBV12-3 or TRBV12-4 and TRBJ1-6, with 8 bases matching TRBD1. Trimming cost V 5 bases and J 7 bases; bases outside gene matches: 4. The CDR3 extends over 14 amino acids.

Only a few counts were recorded for this clonotype. J is TRBJ2-2 and V is TRBV7-9, with 12 bases matching TRBD1. The ends lost 1 base at V and 3 bases at J; junction bases unmatched: 9. Per the germline V gene, CDR1 is SEHNR and CDR2 is FQNEAQ (reference sequence). CDR3 length equals 19 residues. In DNA, the CDR3 is TGTGCCAGCAGCTTAGGGTGGGGACAGGGGGCGCCGGACACCGGGGAGCTGTTTTTT. Encoded protein: CASSLGWGQGAPDTGELFF. Full variable domain (remainder filled in from reference TRBV7-9 and TRBJ2-2): DTGVSQNPRHKITKRGQNVTFRCDPISEHNRLYWYRQTLGQGPEFLTYFQNEAQLEKSRLLSDRFSAERPKGSFSTLEIQRTEQGDSAMYLCASSLGWGQGAPDTGELFFGEGSRLTVL.

Regarding this clonotype: Relative to the germline gene, one junction end is altered; a read error may explain this. This chain links TRBV5-3 with TRBJ2-1, with D perhaps matching TRBD1 (5 bases). Being an ORF, TRBV5-3 has a function that is uncertain. The CDR3 extends over 14 amino acids. The DNA of the CDR3 is TGTGCCAGCAGCTGGGGAACAGGAGACAATGAGCAGTTCTTC. This codes for CASSWGTGDNEQFF.

The rearrangement joins TRBV11-2 to TRBJ2-3; the D gene is possibly TRBD1 (5 bases). The germline V and J ends were trimmed by 0 bases and 10 bases, with 17 bases remaining between them. The CDR3 loop spans 15 amino acids. CDR1 SGHAT and CDR2 FQNNGV come from the germline V gene. The CDR3 loop is CASSLDSSTRGSQYF. For the CDR3, the DNA is TGTGCCAGCAGCTTAGATTCCTCAACAAGGGGTTCGCAGTATTTT. The whole variable domain, filled in from reference TRBV11-2 and TRBJ2-3, reads EAGVAQSPRYKIIEKRQSVAFWCNPISGHATLYWYQQILGQGPKLLIQFQNNGVVDDSQLPKDRFSAERLKGVDSTLKIQPAKLEDSAVYLCASSLDSSTRGSQYFGPGTRLTVL.

Only a few counts were recorded for this clonotype. The chain has TRBV7-9 and TRBJ2-7; no definite D call. Trimming left V 5 bases short and J 7 bases short, with 9 bases between. Germline V lookup: CDR1 SEHNR, CDR2 FQNEAQ (reference sequence). This CDR3 is built from 11 residues. CDR3: CASSPASEQYF. The CDR3 DNA is TGTGCCAGCAGCCCGGCGAGTGAGCAGTACTTC.

This clonotype has a handful of counts. This chain uses TRBV28 with TRBJ1-1; D unclear. The CDR3 spans 15 residues. CDR1 is MDHEN, CDR2 SYDVKM, per germline. V was pared by 7 bases and J by 3 bases, with 18 bases between. The CDR3 sequence is CASIKRVLRDTEAFF. In nucleotides, the CDR3 is TGTGCCAGCATTAAAAGGGTCCTTCGGGACACTGAAGCTTTCTTT.

The chain links TRBV7-2 to TRBJ2-5; D possibly corresponds to TRBD2 (7 bases). The ends were cut back, 5 bases at V and 4 bases at J, with 14 bases in the middle. Germline loops: CDR1 SGHTA, CDR2 FQGNSA. The CDR3 extends over 14 amino acids. CDR3 DNA sequence: TGTGCCAGCAGCAGAGGGGGGGGGCGAGAGACCCAGTACTTC. The encoded protein is CASSRGGGRETQYF.

The chain is built from TRBV12-3 or TRBV12-4 and TRBJ1-2; perhaps TRBD1 as D (5 bases). This CDR3 contains 13 residues. Trimming removed 5 bases from V and 3 bases from J, with 10 bases in between. In nucleotides, the CDR3 is TGTGCCAGCAGTGTGTGGGGGGACTATGGCTACACCTTC. Amino acids: CASSVWGDYGYTF.

The chain uses TRBV28 and TRBJ1-5; D is perhaps TRBD1 (5 bases). The CDR3 has 17 residues. Germline V gene sequence: CDR1 MDHEN, CDR2 SYDVKM. V dropped 5 bases and J dropped 1 base, with 18 bases sitting between them. CDR3 nucleotides: TGTGCCAGCAGTCCACCCTCCGGGGGTAAAAGCAATCAGCCCCAGCATTTT. Protein sequence: CASSPPSGGKSNQPQHF.

The rearrangement links TRBV6-2 or TRBV6-3 to TRBJ1-5; D is possibly TRBD1 (6 bases). Germline V gene data show CDR1 as MNHEY and CDR2 as SVGEGT. The CDR3 covers 15 residues. The V and J ends lost 6 bases and 4 bases respectively, with 16 bases between them. CDR3 loop: CASSPAAGANQPQHF. The CDR3 nucleotides are TGTGCCAGCAGCCCAGCCGCGGGGGCGAATCAGCCCCAGCATTTT.

The chain carries TRBV4-2 and TRBJ2-1; 11 nucleotides align to TRBD2. CDR1 and CDR2 (germline): LGHNA, YNFKEQ. This CDR3 is 17 amino acids long. After removal of 2 bases from V and 8 bases from J, the junction contained 11 bases not matched to a gene. The CDR3 DNA is TGTGCCAGCAGCCAAACTCCCGTAGCGGGGGGGGTGGATGAGCAGTTCTTC. It is translated as CASSQTPVAGGVDEQFF.

This chain links TRBV19 with TRBJ2-3; the D is unclear. Germline loops: CDR1 LNHDA, CDR2 SQIVND (reference sequence). The CDR3 length is 13 residues. V lost 4 bases and J 0 bases, leaving 5 bases between the germline ends. The CDR3 region is CASSSASTDTQYF. CDR3 DNA sequence: TGTGCCAGTAGTAGTGCTAGCACAGATACGCAGTATTTT.

V is TRBV28 and J is TRBJ1-4; 9 bases align to TRBD1. The CDR3 sequence is 15 residues long. V was clipped by 6 bases and J by 4 bases; unmatched bases: 6. CDR1 and CDR2 from the germline V gene are MDHEN and SYDVKM. CDR3 DNA sequence: TGTGCCAGCAGGGGGACAGGGAGAAATAATGAAAAACTGTTTTTT. Its protein product is CASRGTGRNNEKLFF.

This clonotype was seen more than once but under ten times. V usage is TRBV12-3 or TRBV12-4 and J usage is TRBJ2-7, with 7 bases lining up with TRBD1. The V segment lost 6 bases and the J segment 2 bases; nucleotides outside the gene matches: 7. The CDR3 totals 14 residues. DNA for the CDR3: TGTGCCAGCAGACCGACAGGGATCACCTACGAGCAGTACTTC. Residues: CASRPTGITYEQYF.